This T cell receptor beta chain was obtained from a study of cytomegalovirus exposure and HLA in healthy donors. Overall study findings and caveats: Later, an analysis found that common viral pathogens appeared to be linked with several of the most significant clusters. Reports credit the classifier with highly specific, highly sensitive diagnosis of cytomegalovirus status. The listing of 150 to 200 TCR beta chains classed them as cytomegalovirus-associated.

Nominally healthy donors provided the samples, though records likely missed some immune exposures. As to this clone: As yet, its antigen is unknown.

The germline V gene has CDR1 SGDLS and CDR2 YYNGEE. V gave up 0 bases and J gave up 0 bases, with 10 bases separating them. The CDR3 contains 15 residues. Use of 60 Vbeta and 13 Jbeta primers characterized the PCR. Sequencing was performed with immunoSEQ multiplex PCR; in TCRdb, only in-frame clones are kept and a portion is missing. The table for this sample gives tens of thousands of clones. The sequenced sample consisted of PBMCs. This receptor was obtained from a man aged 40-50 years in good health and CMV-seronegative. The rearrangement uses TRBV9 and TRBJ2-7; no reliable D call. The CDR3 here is CASSVGVPSSYEQYF. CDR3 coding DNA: TGTGCCAGCAGCGTAGGTGTACCGAGCTCCTACGAGCAGTACTTC.